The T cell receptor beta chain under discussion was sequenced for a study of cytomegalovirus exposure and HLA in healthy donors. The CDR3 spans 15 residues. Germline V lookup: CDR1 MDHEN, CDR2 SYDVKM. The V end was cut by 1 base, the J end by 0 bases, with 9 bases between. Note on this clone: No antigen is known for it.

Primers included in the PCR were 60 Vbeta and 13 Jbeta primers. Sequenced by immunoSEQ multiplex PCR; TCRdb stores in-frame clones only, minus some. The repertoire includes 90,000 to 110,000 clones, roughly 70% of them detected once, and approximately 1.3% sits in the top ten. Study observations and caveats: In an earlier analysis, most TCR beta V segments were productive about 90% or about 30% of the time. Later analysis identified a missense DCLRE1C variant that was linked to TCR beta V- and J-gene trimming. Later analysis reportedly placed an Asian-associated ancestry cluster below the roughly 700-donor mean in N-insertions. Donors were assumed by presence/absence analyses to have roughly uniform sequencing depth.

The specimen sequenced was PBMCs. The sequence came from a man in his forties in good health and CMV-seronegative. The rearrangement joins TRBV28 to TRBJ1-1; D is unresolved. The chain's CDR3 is CASSLYLEMNTEAFF. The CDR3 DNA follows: TGTGCCAGCAGTTTATATCTAGAGATGAACACTGAAGCTTTCTTT.